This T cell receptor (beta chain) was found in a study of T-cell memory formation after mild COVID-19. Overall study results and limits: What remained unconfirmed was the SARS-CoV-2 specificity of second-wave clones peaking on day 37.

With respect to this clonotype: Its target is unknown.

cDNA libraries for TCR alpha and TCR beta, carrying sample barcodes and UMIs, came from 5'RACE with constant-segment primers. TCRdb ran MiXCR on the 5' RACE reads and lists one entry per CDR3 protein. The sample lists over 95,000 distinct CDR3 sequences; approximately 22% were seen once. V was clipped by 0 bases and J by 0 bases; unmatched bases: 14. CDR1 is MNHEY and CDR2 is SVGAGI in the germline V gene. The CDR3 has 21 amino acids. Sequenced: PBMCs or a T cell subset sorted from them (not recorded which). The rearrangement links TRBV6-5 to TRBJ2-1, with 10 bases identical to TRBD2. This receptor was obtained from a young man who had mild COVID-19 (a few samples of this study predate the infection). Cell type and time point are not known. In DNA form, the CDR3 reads TGTGCCAGCAGTTACTCGTTGGGTCTAGCGGGGGCTCCAAGCTCCTACAATGAGCAGTTCTTC. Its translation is CASSYSLGLAGAPSSYNEQFF.